This TCR beta chain was found in a study of beta chain features in type 1 diabetes. Background on the study: Over all samples combined, around 110 million sorted cells were examined.

Expressed TCRB transcripts were sequenced because the entire RNA isolate underwent reverse transcription. TCRdb keeps only in-frame clones here, not all; method: immunoSEQ multiplex PCR. The top ten clones hold over 0.015% of a sample with 200,000 to 300,000 clones, about a tenth of them seen once. A remark on this clone: Its matching antigen is unknown.

Study conclusions and caveats: Moderate yet significant TCRB CDR3 shortening was seen in Type 1 diabetes patients in all four CD4+ subsets. The VDJ junctions of type 1 diabetes patients carried fewer insertions and more deletions.

This CDR3 is built from 15 residues. With V trimmed by 3 bases and J by 9 bases, 10 bases remained unmatched. The germline V gene encodes CDR1 LNHDA and CDR2 SQIVND (reference sequence). Via CD45RO/CCR7/CD25/CD127/CD95/CD27, cells of the CD4+ naive, central memory, regulatory and stem cell-like memory subsets were sorted. Each of the sorted populations had a purity greater than 95%. The specimen was naive CD4+ T cells from blood. V and J are TRBV19 and TRBJ2-2, with 7 bases fitting TRBD1. This TCR came from a man younger than 40 with type 1 diabetes. The CDR3 here is CASSMRQGRGRELFF. CDR3 sequence (DNA): TGTGCCAGTAGTATGCGACAGGGAAGGGGCCGGGAGCTGTTTTTT. Supplemented by reference TRBV19 and TRBJ2-2, the full variable domain reads DGGITQSPKYLFRKEGQNVTLSCEQNLNHDAMYWYRQDPGQGLRLIYYSQIVNDFQKGDIAEGYSVSREKKESFPLTVTSAQKNPTAFYLCASSMRQGRGRELFFGEGSRLTVL.